This is a list of T cell receptor beta chains from one sample in a study of PD-1 and CTLA-4 blockade in melanoma. Sequencing used immunoSEQ multiplex PCR; TCRdb keeps in-frame clones, though not all of them. This sample carries fewer than 35,000 clones, about 87% of them seen once, and the ten largest clones take roughly 6.1%. The specimen comprised CD8+ T cells from peripheral blood, sampled from a patient given anti-PD-1 treatment. Receptors originate from a human donor with melanoma. CDR3s include the opening cysteine and the closing phenylalanine or tryptophan. A D gene is named only where the DNA matches it firmly. Size is stated for part of the rows, as once, few or many counts, or as a class when the clone is expanded.

TRBV7-9	TRBJ2-6	-	-	CASSPLPWSVSGANVLTF
TRBV15	TRBJ1-5	-	-	CATSRASNTGVGNQPQHF
TRBV3-1/TRBV3-2	TRBJ2-2	-	-	CASSQTHSRVDTFGELFF
TRBV6-1	TRBJ1-5	-	TRBD1	CASSEDHRGSNQPQHF
TRBV7-6	TRBJ2-2	-	TRBD2	CASSSGTRFGELFF
TRBV4-1	TRBJ1-6	-	-	CASSQDWGSNSPLHF
TRBV7-8	TRBJ1-6	-	-	CASSGREAASPLHF
TRBV24-1	TRBJ2-1	-	TRBD1	CATSDPRQGREYEQFF
TRBV15	TRBJ2-7	-	-	CATSSPQQSYEQYF
TRBV29-1	TRBJ2-2	-	-	CSVVTPNTGELFF
TRBV19	TRBJ1-5	-	TRBD1	CASGDRVQNQPQHF
TRBV7-6	TRBJ1-6	-	-	CASSLTQGIHSPLHF
TRBV28	TRBJ2-1	once	-	CASRLGLLGNEQFF
TRBV7-6	TRBJ2-7	-	-	CASSLEGFYEQYF
TRBV21-1	TRBJ1-2	-	-	CASSNGTDYGYTF
TRBV24-1	TRBJ1-2	-	TRBD1	CATSDPDRAGSHGYTF
TRBV7-9	TRBJ2-1	-	-	CASSLGVGKHEQFF
TRBV19	TRBJ2-1	-	TRBD2	CATLQPGGGPGNEQFF
TRBV10-3	TRBJ2-4	-	TRBD2	CATSAGVAGGPENIQYF
TRBV7-2	TRBJ2-7	-	TRBD2	CASSFGSGGGRYEQYF
TRBV7-8	TRBJ2-7	-	-	CASSTEAEQYF
TRBV28	TRBJ2-7	-	-	CASSLDSSYEQYF
TRBV27	TRBJ1-5	-	-	CASSLNSGNRQPQHF
TRBV19	TRBJ1-2	-	TRBD1	CATSRGANYGYTF
TRBV20-1	TRBJ2-7	few	TRBD1	CSALTGDEQYF
TRBV6-5	TRBJ2-5	-	-	CASSYSKYQETQYF
TRBV6-1	TRBJ1-2	-	-	CASSERAVVYGYTF
TRBV28	TRBJ1-6	-	-	CASNGLPSSYNSPLHF
TRBV6-5	TRBJ2-2	-	-	CASIRDSPTGELFF
TRBV6-2/TRBV6-3	TRBJ2-1	-	-	CASSYSTYYEQFF
TRBV28	TRBJ2-1	-	TRBD2	CASSRTSGGRNEQFF
TRBV14	TRBJ2-7	-	-	CASSQEQDEQYF
TRBV2	TRBJ2-1	-	TRBD1	CASSAGQGFGNEQFF
TRBV24-1	TRBJ1-5	-	-	CATSDFPDQPQHF
TRBV19	TRBJ2-1	-	TRBD1	CASRKGTGEGSYNEQFF
TRBV7-6	TRBJ2-2	-	-	CASSLEPNTGELFF
TRBV27	TRBJ2-6	-	-	CASSFNRVSGANVLTF
TRBV2	TRBJ2-4	-	-	CASRPDGMGLSEYF
TRBV29-1	TRBJ1-4	once	TRBD1	CSVEETGANEKLFF
TRBV5-1	TRBJ1-2	-	-	CASSLDSYGYTF
TRBV6-6	TRBJ2-1	few	-	CASSYSGSSDEQFF
TRBV29-1	TRBJ2-5	-	-	CSVEDHRVSRLEETQYF
TRBV29-1	TRBJ1-3	-	-	CSVARGDTIYF
TRBV27	TRBJ1-5	-	TRBD1	CASSSGTGRQPQHF
TRBV12-3/TRBV12-4	TRBJ2-2	-	-	CASRTQGTGELFF
TRBV4-2	TRBJ1-5	-	-	CASSQGAGENQPQHF